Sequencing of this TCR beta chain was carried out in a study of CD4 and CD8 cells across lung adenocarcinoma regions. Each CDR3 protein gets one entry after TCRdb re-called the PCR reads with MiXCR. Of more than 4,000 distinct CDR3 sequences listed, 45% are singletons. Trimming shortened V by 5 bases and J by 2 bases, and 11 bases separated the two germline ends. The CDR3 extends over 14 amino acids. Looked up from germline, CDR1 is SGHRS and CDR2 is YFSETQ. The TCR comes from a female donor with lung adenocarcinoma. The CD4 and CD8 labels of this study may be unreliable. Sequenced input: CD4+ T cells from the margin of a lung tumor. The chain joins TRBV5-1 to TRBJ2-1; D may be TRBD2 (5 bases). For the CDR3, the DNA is TGCGCCAGCAGGGCGGGTGAGACCTACAATGAGCAGTTCTTC. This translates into CASRAGETYNEQFF. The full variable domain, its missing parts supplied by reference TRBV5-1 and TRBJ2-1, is KAGVTQTPRYLIKTRGQQVTLSCSPISGHRSVSWYQQTPGQGLQFLFEYFSETQRNKGNFPGRFSGRQFSNSRSEMNVSTLELGDSALYLCASRAGETYNEQFFGPGTRLTVL.